This TCR beta chain was identified during a study of shared clonotypes between healthy human individuals (dated by TCRdb to the early 2020s). Study-level background: The cohort comprised a couple of women and a few men aged 18 to 49 years. For each donor, three plates each were used for CD4 naive and CD4 memory, two plates were used for CD8 naive, and one plate was used for CD8 memory. Blood TCR repertoires of four to six healthy adults were deeply sequenced to estimate repertoire size and the extent of clonotype sharing between individuals. To increase sequencing depth and limit assay-specific biases, different laboratories used diverse techniques to prepare libraries and sequence TCR repertoires. Each donor's leukapheresis produced roughly between roughly 0.85 and 10 billion PBMCs.

The junction carries 13 bases between V and J, which are trimmed by 0 bases and 2 bases respectively. The CDR3 covers 16 residues, taking in both the cysteine and the phenylalanine. The entry retains the CDR3 DNA only, 48 bases that are in frame from base 1. From a lookup of the germline V gene (reference sequence), CDR1 and CDR2 are MNHEY and SMNVEV. The study at large found these results: Pairwise subsampling indicated that sequencing depth was expected to affect the degree of clonotype sharing among donors. Clonotypes shared by all four sorted-subset donors showed higher generation probabilities than non-shared clonotypes. When a few donors were compared, the shared fraction of clonotypes was about 5% for naive CD4, roughly 3.3% for naive CD8, more than 2% for memory CD4, and 0.4% for memory CD8. Rarefaction of sorted-subset datasets indicated incomplete sequencing despite the large sequencing depth. Sampling was restricted to blood, and TCR repertoires in tissue are likely to differ from TCR repertoires in blood. Estimated clonotype richness was generally larger for naive than for memory subsets. The genetic and exposure-history diversity represented was limited by the small number of donors.

For the CD8 naive samples, CD45RO-negative cells were positively selected for CCR7, yielding a CD45RA+CCR7+ population from which TemRA cells were excluded. Donors were healthy HIV-negative adults with no recently reported acute infections or vaccinations. Only Caucasian adults living in Nashville, Tennessee, USA were represented among the donors. Blood was obtained by leukapheresis, after which PBMCs were separated by Ficoll-Histopaque density gradient centrifugation and cryopreserved in liquid nitrogen vapor phase. Purity and quantity of every magnetically sorted T cell population were checked by analytical flow cytometry. From each sorted fraction, genomic DNA was isolated and quantified by UV absorbance on a Nanodrop 2000c. Details on this clone: Its antigen is not yet known. No quality values exist for individual bases; no much larger clone is one base distant.

TCR CDR3 regions were amplified from genomic DNA by multiplex PCR using the deep immunoSEQ assay. For each cell subset, the extracted genomic DNA was distributed evenly across all wells of several immunoSEQ 96-well plates, and each plate served as one replicate. For sorted subsets, around 200 ng genomic DNA, equal to some 30,000 T cell genomes, was loaded into each replicate PCR. The purified libraries were quantified using a Qubit 3.0 fluorometer, sized with a Bioanalyzer 2100, and then quantified again using the KAPA Library Quantification kit. A separate single-read 150-cycle Illumina NextSeq 550 flow cell was used to sequence each immunoSEQ 96-well plate. As for the original processing: Because the immunoSEQ output held only junctional sequences and lacked quality scores, the filtering could not match the filtering applied to full-length reads. Sequences were annotated with PyIR, a Python wrapper for IgBLAST v1.9, and V/J genes and CDR3 were assigned using IMGT germline references. Reads were filtered out if the reads had weak V/J assignments (E-value above 1e-6), no CDR3, stop codons, out-of-frame junctions, or ambiguous translated residues. V3J clonotypes were defined as sequences sharing an identical inferred V gene, J gene, and CDR3 amino acid sequence. The percentage overlap between two repertoires was calculated by dividing the number of shared unique clonotypes by the size of the smaller repertoire. Richness of each repertoire was evaluated using RTK rarefaction, the Chao1 estimator, and Recon v2.1 estimates of unobserved clonotypes. Generation probabilities were computed with OLGA for all TCRbeta clonotypes obtained by the gDNA method from several donors. Here the immuneACCESS table is served through TCRdb, limited to in-frame sequences with V and J called. Missing clones are a known gap in these copies; in checked studies unresolved V genes cover under half, and the rest lacks a known reason. Clonal size and the V and J genes are those of that table, whereas D and trimming came from the DNA. The sample profile shows 2 million to 2.5 million clones; roughly 91% of them were found once. The top ten clonotypes cover more than 1.5% of the sample.

The clonotype comes from a man in his late teens or twenties in good health. Some clones in this sample may be carry-over from other donors' samples. The material sequenced was naive CD8+ T cells from PBMCs. In light of the paper, this sample's cell subset or site label describes: CD45RA+CCR7+. The chain was built from TRBV27 and TRBJ1-1; too little of a D gene remains to name it. Here is the DNA: TGTGCCAGCAGTTTATCGCCCGGGCCCAAAAACACTGAAGCTTTCTTT. It translates to CASSLSPGPKNTEAFF.